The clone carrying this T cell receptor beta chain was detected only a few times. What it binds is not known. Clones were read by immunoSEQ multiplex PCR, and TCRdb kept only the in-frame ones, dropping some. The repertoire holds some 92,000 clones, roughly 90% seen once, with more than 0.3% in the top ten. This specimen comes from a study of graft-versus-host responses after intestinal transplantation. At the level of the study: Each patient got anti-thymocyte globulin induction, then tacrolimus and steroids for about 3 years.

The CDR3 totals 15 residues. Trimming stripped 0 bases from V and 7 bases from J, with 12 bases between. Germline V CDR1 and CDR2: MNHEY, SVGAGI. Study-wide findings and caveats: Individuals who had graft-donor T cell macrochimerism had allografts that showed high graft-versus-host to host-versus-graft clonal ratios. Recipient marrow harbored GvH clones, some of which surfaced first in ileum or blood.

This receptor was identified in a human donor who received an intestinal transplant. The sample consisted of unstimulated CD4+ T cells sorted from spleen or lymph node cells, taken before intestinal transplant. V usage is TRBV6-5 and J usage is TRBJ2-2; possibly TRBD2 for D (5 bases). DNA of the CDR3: TGTGCCAGCAGTTACTCGAGGGTGTCGATCGGGGAGCTGTTTTTT. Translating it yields CASSYSRVSIGELFF.